Listed below are T cell receptor beta chains from one sample, sequenced in a study of blood T cell repertoires in COVID-19. The protocol was immunoSEQ multiplex PCR, while the TCRdb copy is restricted to in-frame clones and leaves out a portion. The sample lists roughly 200,000 clones; around nine tenths were seen once. Sequencing was carried out using peripheral blood. All receptors come from a man aged 55 to 69 who had recovered from COVID-19. CDR3s include the opening cysteine and the closing phenylalanine or tryptophan. Each record gives: D gene, clone size, J gene, V gene, CDR3 protein, CDR3 DNA. The D gene is left open where the match is weak. Size is omitted from some rows. Given values are once, few, many or a class for expanded clones.

D: TRBD1
size: once
J: TRBJ1-2
V: TRBV19
CDR3: CASSRRGLGDYGYTF
DNA: TGTGCCAGTAGTAGGAGGGGGCTAGGGGACTATGGCTACACCTTC

D: TRBD1
size: -
J: TRBJ2-5
V: TRBV7-8
CDR3: CASSYRGPPQETQYF
DNA: TGTGCCAGCAGCTACAGGGGGCCCCCCCAAGAGACCCAGTACTTC

D: -
size: -
J: TRBJ1-5
V: TRBV6-1
CDR3: CASSEFRSNQPQHF
DNA: TGTGCCAGCAGTGAATTCCGTAGCAATCAGCCCCAGCATTTT

D: -
size: -
J: TRBJ2-5
V: TRBV7-2
CDR3: CASSSAAGQETQYF
DNA: TGTGCCAGCAGCTCTGCAGCGGGCCAAGAGACCCAGTACTTC

D: -
size: -
J: TRBJ2-3
V: TRBV6-4
CDR3: CASSEMGGRHTQYF
DNA: TGTGCCAGCAGTGAAATGGGAGGTAGACATACGCAGTATTTT

D: -
size: -
J: TRBJ1-2
V: TRBV28
CDR3: CASSSQVYGYTF
DNA: TGTGCCAGCAGTTCACAGGTTTATGGCTACACCTTC

D: -
size: -
J: TRBJ1-1
V: TRBV5-6
CDR3: CASSPNLGGNTEAFF
DNA: TGTGCCAGCAGCCCCAACCTGGGGGGGAACACTGAAGCTTTCTTT

D: -
size: -
J: TRBJ2-7
V: TRBV28
CDR3: CASSLEAGVPYEQYF
DNA: TGTGCCAGCAGTTTGGAGGCAGGGGTCCCCTACGAGCAGTACTTC

D: TRBD1
size: once
J: TRBJ1-1
V: TRBV5-8
CDR3: CASSLQGAALTEAFF
DNA: TGTGCCAGCAGCCTACAGGGGGCGGCCCTCACTGAAGCTTTCTTT

D: -
size: -
J: TRBJ2-5
V: TRBV25-1
CDR3: CASSTNLRDIEETQYF
DNA: TGTGCCAGCAGTACCAACCTCCGGGACATTGAAGAGACCCAGTACTTC

D: TRBD1
size: -
J: TRBJ2-1
V: TRBV30
CDR3: CAWRRTGGGNEQFF
DNA: TGTGCCTGGAGGAGGACAGGGGGAGGGAATGAGCAGTTCTTC

D: TRBD1
size: -
J: TRBJ1-1
V: TRBV9
CDR3: CASSVSTGGFNTEAFF
DNA: TGTGCCAGCAGCGTATCTACAGGGGGCTTCAACACTGAAGCTTTCTTT

D: -
size: -
J: TRBJ1-6
V: TRBV30
CDR3: CAWSVGHKNSPLHF
DNA: TGTGCCTGGAGTGTAGGACACAAAAATTCACCCCTCCACTTT

D: -
size: -
J: TRBJ2-1
V: TRBV28
CDR3: CASSSLPLGNEQFF
DNA: TGTGCCAGCAGTTCGTTGCCGCTAGGCAATGAGCAGTTCTTC

D: -
size: -
J: TRBJ2-3
V: TRBV7-7
CDR3: CASSPSGHNTDTQYF
DNA: TGTGCCAGCAGCCCATCGGGACACAACACAGATACGCAGTATTTT

D: TRBD1
size: -
J: TRBJ1-2
V: TRBV5-4
CDR3: CASSAGTGDYYGYTF
DNA: TGTGCCAGCAGCGCCGGGACAGGCGACTACTATGGCTACACCTTC

D: -
size: -
J: TRBJ1-3
V: TRBV7-9
CDR3: CASSPSGFSGNTIYF
DNA: TGTGCCAGCAGCCCTAGTGGGTTCTCTGGAAACACCATATATTTT

D: -
size: -
J: TRBJ1-2
V: TRBV4-1
CDR3: CASSQAGIIYGYTF
DNA: TGCGCCAGCAGCCAAGCCGGGATTATCTATGGCTACACCTTC

D: -
size: few
J: TRBJ1-2
V: TRBV21-1
CDR3: CASRDSYYGYTF
DNA: TGTGCCAGCAGGGACAGCTACTATGGCTACACCTTC

D: -
size: -
J: TRBJ1-2
V: TRBV11-2
CDR3: CASSLDRLNYGYTF
DNA: TGTGCCAGCAGCCTAGACAGGCTAAACTATGGCTACACCTTC

D: -
size: -
J: TRBJ2-5
V: TRBV3-1/TRBV3-2
CDR3: CASSQDKTGVQETQYF
DNA: TGTGCCAGCAGCCAAGATAAGACAGGAGTCCAAGAGACCCAGTACTTC

D: -
size: -
J: TRBJ1-1
V: TRBV7-3
CDR3: CASTLGGRGTEAFF
DNA: TGTGCCAGCACCCTCGGGGGTCGGGGCACTGAAGCTTTCTTT

D: TRBD2
size: -
J: TRBJ2-5
V: TRBV7-9
CDR3: CASSLPGLAGETQYF
DNA: TGTGCCAGCAGCTTACCGGGACTAGCTGGCGAGACCCAGTACTTC

D: TRBD1
size: -
J: TRBJ1-2
V: TRBV28
CDR3: CASSRHRGDVIGYTF
DNA: TGTGCCAGCAGCCGACACAGGGGAGACGTGATCGGCTACACCTTC

D: -
size: -
J: TRBJ1-4
V: TRBV5-3
CDR3: CARSLVGGYEKLFF
DNA: TGTGCCAGAAGCTTGGTGGGCGGGTATGAAAAACTGTTTTTT

D: -
size: -
J: TRBJ1-1
V: TRBV12-3/TRBV12-4
CDR3: CASSPTGNTEAFF
DNA: TGTGCCAGCAGTCCTACAGGGAACACTGAAGCTTTCTTT

D: TRBD2
size: -
J: TRBJ2-7
V: TRBV6-2/TRBV6-3
CDR3: CASSPQAGGADF
DNA: TGTGCCAGCAGCCCCCAAGCGGGAGGTGCCGACTTC

D: -
size: -
J: TRBJ1-6
V: TRBV5-4
CDR3: CASSLAQGNNSPLHF
DNA: TGTGCCAGCAGCTTGGCCCAGGGGAATAATTCACCCCTCCACTTT

D: TRBD1
size: -
J: TRBJ2-5
V: TRBV28
CDR3: CASSTGVRETQYF
DNA: TGTGCCAGCAGCACAGGGGTCCGGGAGACCCAGTACTTC

D: -
size: -
J: TRBJ1-1
V: TRBV11-1
CDR3: CASSTQGGTEAFF
DNA: TGTGCCAGCAGCACTCAGGGAGGGACTGAAGCTTTCTTT

D: TRBD1
size: once
J: TRBJ1-2
V: TRBV7-2
CDR3: CASSPTGGAGGYTF
DNA: TGTGCCAGCAGCCCCACAGGGGGCGCGGGAGGCTACACCTTC

D: -
size: -
J: TRBJ2-3
V: TRBV10-3
CDR3: CATGAGTDTQYF
DNA: TGTGCCACAGGGGCAGGCACAGATACGCAGTATTTT

D: -
size: -
J: TRBJ1-5
V: TRBV30
CDR3: CAWSVLLSAGQPQHF
DNA: TGTGCCTGGAGTGTACTCCTTTCTGCGGGTCAGCCCCAGCATTTT

D: TRBD1
size: -
J: TRBJ1-2
V: TRBV6-6
CDR3: CAGGDRDGYTF
DNA: TGTGCCGGAGGCGACAGGGATGGCTACACCTTC

D: TRBD2
size: -
J: TRBJ2-2
V: TRBV30
CDR3: CAWSSPSGATGELFF
DNA: TGTGCCTGGAGTTCACCTAGCGGAGCAACCGGGGAGCTGTTTTTT

D: -
size: -
J: TRBJ2-2
V: TRBV30
CDR3: CAWTRGSNTGELFF
DNA: TGTGCCTGGACCCGCGGGTCGAACACCGGGGAGCTGTTTTTT

D: TRBD1
size: -
J: TRBJ2-5
V: TRBV7-7
CDR3: CASSLDRVEETQYF
DNA: TGTGCCAGCAGCTTGGACAGGGTCGAGGAGACCCAGTACTTC

D: -
size: -
J: TRBJ1-5
V: TRBV3-1/TRBV3-2
CDR3: CASSHNSGNQPQHF
DNA: TGTGCCAGCAGCCATAATTCGGGGAATCAGCCCCAGCATTTT

D: TRBD1
size: -
J: TRBJ2-5
V: TRBV2
CDR3: CASKDRTGIGETQYF
DNA: TGTGCCAGCAAGGACAGGACAGGGATAGGGGAGACCCAGTACTTC

D: -
size: -
J: TRBJ1-6
V: TRBV19
CDR3: CASSRQGDSYNSPLHF
DNA: TGTGCCAGTAGTAGGCAGGGTGACTCCTATAATTCACCCCTCCACTTT

D: -
size: once
J: TRBJ2-5
V: TRBV14
CDR3: CASSSQVKETQYF
DNA: TGTGCCAGCAGCTCGCAGGTCAAGGAGACCCAGTACTTC

D: TRBD1
size: -
J: TRBJ2-7
V: TRBV27
CDR3: CASSSTVRQGEYF
DNA: TGTGCCAGCAGTTCCACAGTCCGACAGGGGGAGTACTTC

D: -
size: -
J: TRBJ2-5
V: TRBV21-1
CDR3: CASKPSWETQYF
DNA: TGTGCCAGCAAGCCTAGCTGGGAGACCCAGTACTTC

D: -
size: -
J: TRBJ1-2
V: TRBV11-2
CDR3: CASSPVGRVNYGYTF
DNA: TGTGCCAGCAGCCCAGTGGGGAGGGTAAACTATGGCTACACCTTC

D: -
size: -
J: TRBJ1-5
V: TRBV5-4
CDR3: CASSLEGVRQPQHF
DNA: TGTGCCAGCAGCTTGGAGGGGGTACGGCAGCCCCAGCATTTT

D: TRBD2
size: -
J: TRBJ2-3
V: TRBV7-3
CDR3: CASSLSGGATDTQYF
DNA: TGTGCCAGCAGCTTAAGCGGGGGGGCTACAGATACGCAGTATTTT

D: TRBD2
size: -
J: TRBJ2-1
V: TRBV11-2
CDR3: CASSSNMGREGNEQFF
DNA: TGTGCCAGCAGCTCAAATATGGGGCGGGAGGGCAATGAGCAGTTCTTC

D: -
size: -
J: TRBJ1-3
V: TRBV20-1
CDR3: CSASGAGSNTIYF
DNA: TGCAGTGCTAGTGGGGCAGGGTCAAACACCATATATTTT

D: -
size: -
J: TRBJ1-2
V: TRBV7-3
CDR3: CASSPSLSGEGYTF
DNA: TGTGCCAGCAGCCCATCCCTTTCAGGGGAAGGCTACACCTTC

D: TRBD1
size: -
J: TRBJ1-2
V: TRBV24-1
CDR3: CATSEPGTGGAGDGYTF
DNA: TGTGCCACCAGTGAGCCCGGGACAGGGGGCGCGGGAGACGGCTACACCTTC

D: TRBD1
size: -
J: TRBJ1-2
V: TRBV2
CDR3: CASSAFSRGQDYGYTF
DNA: TGTGCCAGCAGTGCCTTCTCCAGGGGGCAGGACTATGGCTACACCTTC

D: -
size: -
J: TRBJ1-5
V: TRBV6-5
CDR3: CASSYREGNQPQHF
DNA: TGTGCCAGCAGTTACAGGGAGGGCAATCAGCCCCAGCATTTT

D: TRBD2
size: -
J: TRBJ2-7
V: TRBV30
CDR3: CAWSVRTSGSYEQYF
DNA: TGTGCCTGGAGTGTAAGGACTAGCGGGAGTTACGAGCAGTACTTC

D: -
size: -
J: TRBJ2-5
V: TRBV29-1
CDR3: CSVRVGGETQYF
DNA: TGCAGCGTTCGGGTAGGGGGAGAGACCCAGTACTTC